This passage covers 13 T cell receptor beta chains from one sample sequenced in a study of blood T cell repertoires in COVID-19 (dated by TCRdb to the early 2020s). Library creation used the immunoSEQ multiplex PCR assay. In TCRdb, the immuneACCESS table is reduced to in-frame sequences with V and J assigned. These tables do not hold every clone; where another copy was compared, an unresolved V gene accounts for under half, and the others remain unexplained. The table for this sample lists tens of thousands of clones; around 90% of them were counted only once. Around 20% of the sample goes to the ten largest clones. The specimen sequenced was peripheral blood. The origin of the receptors is an elderly woman in a cohort sampled during active or convalescent COVID-19.

V gene TRBV5-1 combines with J gene TRBJ2-5; 8 bases fit TRBD2. V was clipped by 3 bases and J by 5 bases; unmatched bases: 3. This CDR3 contains 13 residues. Germline-derived CDR1 and CDR2 are SGHRS and YFSETQ. As DNA, the CDR3 is TGCGCCAGCAGCTCAGCGGGGGTGGAGACCCAGTACTTC. Its translation: CASSSAGVETQYF.

This clone was seen only once. The chain couples TRBV5-1 to TRBJ2-3, with D tentatively TRBD2 (6 bases). Germline CDR1 is SGHRS and CDR2 is YFSETQ. The V end lost 6 bases, the J end lost 6 bases, and 17 bases lay between the germline ends. The CDR3 runs 14 residues. The CDR3 reads CASTAEASVDTQYF. The CDR3 coding sequence is TGCGCCAGCACCGCGGAGGCTAGCGTGGATACGCAGTATTTT.

The CDR3, as DNA: TGTGCCAGCAGCTTAGGGTCGGCAGGGATAAATGAAAAACTGTTTTTT. It translates to CASSLGSAGINEKLFF. The chain is built from TRBV7-8 and TRBJ1-4; D may be TRBD1 (5 bases). The V and J ends lost 1 base and 5 bases respectively, with 14 bases between them. The germline gives CDR1 SGHVS, CDR2 FQNEAQ. CDR3 length equals 16 residues.

The rearrangement joins TRBV5-5 to TRBJ2-2; 8 nucleotides match TRBD1. In germline, CDR1 is SGHKS, CDR2 YYEKEE (reference sequence). V lost 2 bases and J lost 0; bases outside the gene matches: 3. This CDR3 region has 16 residues. CDR3 loop: CASSFRDRPNTGELFF. CDR3 DNA: TGTGCCAGCAGCTTCCGGGACAGGCCGAACACCGGGGAGCTGTTTTTT.

This chain connects TRBV19 to TRBJ2-3; D possibly corresponds to TRBD1 (6 bases). There are 16 residues in the CDR3. V was cut by 4 bases and J by 0 bases, with 14 bases left in between. Germline V gene lookup returns CDR1 LNHDA and CDR2 SQIVND (reference sequence). CDR3 in DNA: TGTGCCAGTAGTACCGGACAGTGGCAGAGCACAGATACGCAGTATTTT. Translating it yields CASSTGQWQSTDTQYF.

The chain employs TRBV9 and TRBJ2-7, with 12 nucleotides matching TRBD2. CDR1 is SGDLS, CDR2 YYNGEE, per germline. With V trimmed by 4 bases and J by 6 bases, 14 bases remained unmatched. This CDR3 spans 17 amino acids. This CDR3 reads CASSPGATSGGRSEQYF. CDR3 bases: TGTGCCAGCAGCCCCGGGGCTACTAGCGGGGGGAGGAGCGAGCAGTACTTC.

The chain joins TRBV5-5 to TRBJ2-3; D not resolved. V lost 4 bases to trimming and J lost 4 bases, with 10 bases between them. Germline CDR1 and CDR2: SGHKS and YYEKEE (reference sequence). The CDR3 consists of 13 residues. Written as DNA, the CDR3 is TGTGCCAGCAGCCCTGGTACGGCAGATACGCAGTATTTT. This codes for CASSPGTADTQYF.

This sequence joins TRBV7-2 and TRBJ2-7; 9 bases fit TRBD2. Germline CDR1 SGHTA, CDR2 FQGNSA. The CDR3 sequence is 15 residues long. V shed 1 base and J 2 bases; nucleotides not matched to a gene: 3. The CDR3 coding sequence is TGTGCCAGCAGCTTAGTGTCTAGCGGGGCCTACGAGCAGTACTTC. This translates into CASSLVSSGAYEQYF.

This chain joins TRBV24-1 and TRBJ2-7; 9 nucleotides align to TRBD1. Trimming at V came to 2 bases and at J to 2 bases, leaving 3 bases not matched to a gene. The CDR3 sequence is 15 residues long. The germline V gene encodes CDR1 KGHDR and CDR2 SFDVKD. The CDR3 region is CATSDSGDRAYEQYF. CDR3 DNA: TGTGCCACCAGTGATTCGGGGGACAGGGCCTACGAGCAGTACTTC.

This chain links TRBV6-4 with TRBJ1-1, with TRBD1 matching over 7 bases. The J segment lost 11 bases and the V segment lost 2 bases, leaving 5 bases of the junction unmatched. The CDR3 runs to 12 residues. Germline lookup yields CDR1 MRHNA and CDR2 SNTAGT. CDR3 protein: CASSDLTGNAFF. As DNA, the CDR3 is TGTGCCAGCAGTGACCTGACAGGGAACGCTTTCTTT.

This chain links TRBV3-1 (or the pseudogene TRBV3-2) with TRBJ2-1, with 11 bases matching TRBD2. The germline V gene encodes CDR1 LGHDT and CDR2 YNNKEL (reference sequence). V dropped 4 bases and J dropped 9; count of bases not matched to a gene: 17. The CDR3 totals 18 residues. The CDR3 region has the DNA TGTGCCAGCAGCCCCACTTCCCTTAGCGGGGGGGCCTGGCGTGAGCAGTTCTTC. It encodes CASSPTSLSGGAWREQFF.

The chain combines TRBV5-6 with TRBJ1-2; a possible D gene is TRBD1 (6 bases). V was clipped by 4 bases and J by 5 bases, with 12 bases between them. This CDR3 is built from 13 residues. From germline, CDR1 is SGHDT and CDR2 YYEEEE. The CDR3 sequence is CASSPTGTYGYTF. Written as DNA, the CDR3 is TGTGCCAGCAGCCCGACAGGTACATATGGCTACACCTTC. Based on the CDR3 plus reference TRBV5-6 and TRBJ1-2, the full variable domain is DAGVTQSPTHLIKTRGQQVTLRCSPKSGHDTVSWYQQALGQGPQFIFQYYEEEERQRGNFPDRFSGHQFPNYSSELNVNALLLGDSALYLCASSPTGTYGYTFGSGTRLTVV.

The V and J genes are TRBV5-6 and TRBJ2-5; the match to TRBD1 covers 7 bases. V shed 3 bases and J 2 bases; nucleotides not matched to a gene: 4. The length of the CDR3 is 14 residues. The germline V gene encodes CDR1 SGHDT and CDR2 YYEEEE. CDR3 DNA: TGTGCCAGCAGCTGGGACAGCGCTCAAGAGACCCAGTACTTC. Protein product: CASSWDSAQETQYF.